This is a list of T cell receptor beta chains from one sample in a study of early T cells in non-severe SARS-CoV-2 infection. TCRdb independently ran MiXCR on the 5' RACE reads; one entry per CDR3 protein. This sample has some 66,000 distinct CDR3 sequences, with approximately 9.2% found just once. Material for sequencing was whole blood. Receptors originate from an adult who was a healthcare worker with PCR-confirmed SARS-CoV-2 infection or an uninfected control (not recorded which). CDR3s leave out the opening cysteine and the closing phenylalanine or tryptophan.

cdr3_length v_call cdr3_aa
11 TRBV7-3 ASSTMRGETQY
11 TRBV10-3 AISEQLRDEQY
12 TRBV7-3 ASSLSGQGETQY
13 TRBV7-3 ASSPTGVRNTEAF
14 TRBV4-1 ASSHRQGPDTGELF
12 TRBV12-3/TRBV12-4 ASSSGLAQNEQF
13 TRBV5-1 ASSLYPGQGYEQY
13 TRBV6-5 ASSSTGVLIYEQY
13 TRBV7-9 ASSLEGGTGTEAF
12 TRBV29-1 SVALRAYRDTQY
12 TRBV27 ASSLWGRNTEAF
15 TRBV4-1 ASSHRTGAVAYNEQF
11 TRBV6-1 ASSEPGLEKLF
14 TRBV6-6 ASSPFDPVPTGELF
15 TRBV13 ASSTRTSGSSTDTQY
10 TRBV5-4 ATMGGNYGYT
12 TRBV20-1 SAVSPTGEYTQY
13 TRBV7-2 ASSPAGTGAYEQY
13 TRBV20-1 SARDPQAVREKLF
13 TRBV4-3 ASSLEAQMNTEAF
10 TRBV30 AWSVLSAEQF
12 TRBV11-2 ASSARDDQETQY
12 TRBV7-9 ASSRYQGNTEAF
11 TRBV20-1 SARLSRTYEQY
13 TRBV2 ASRWSERRDGEQF
12 TRBV7-3 ASSLTRGSGELF
13 TRBV13 ASSVTVLSGNTIY
11 TRBV10-3 AIRSGGGETQY
12 TRBV14 ASSQAGGWNEQF
14 TRBV10-2 ASSLPGLAGLNEQF
13 TRBV6-2/TRBV6-3 ASSHSGQSSYEQY
19 TRBV5-5 ASSLPGGRAAFLSSYNEQF
11 TRBV12-3/TRBV12-4 ASIPHQNTEAF
11 TRBV2 ASSGAWSYEQY
11 TRBV28 AIGSGVGDTQY
13 TRBV5-1 ASSLGAGAEDTQY
12 TRBV7-9 ASSPGALQETQY
15 TRBV4-3 ASSQDSYIQSNQPQH
12 TRBV6-2/TRBV6-3 ASSWTGFPETQY
12 TRBV5-1 ASSFPGTAIEQF
12 TRBV5-1 ASSLGYLEIGAF
10 TRBV18 ASSPSIAEAF
12 TRBV30 AWSAHLGTDTQY
10 TRBV20-1 SAREMSYGYT
9 TRBV20-1 SGQEPYEQY
12 TRBV10-3 AISDSPADETQY